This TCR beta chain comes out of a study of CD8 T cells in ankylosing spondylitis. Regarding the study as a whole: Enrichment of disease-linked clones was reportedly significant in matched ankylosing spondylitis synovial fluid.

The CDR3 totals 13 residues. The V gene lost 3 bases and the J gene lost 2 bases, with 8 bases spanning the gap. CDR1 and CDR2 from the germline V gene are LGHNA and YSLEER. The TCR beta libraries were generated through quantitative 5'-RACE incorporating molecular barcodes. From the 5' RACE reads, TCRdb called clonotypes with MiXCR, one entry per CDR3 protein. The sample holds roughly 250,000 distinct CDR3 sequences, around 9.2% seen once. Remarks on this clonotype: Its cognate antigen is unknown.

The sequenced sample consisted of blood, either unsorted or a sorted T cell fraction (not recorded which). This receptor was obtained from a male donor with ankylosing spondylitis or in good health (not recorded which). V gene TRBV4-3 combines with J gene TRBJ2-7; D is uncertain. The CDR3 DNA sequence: TGCGCCAGCAGCCAGGACGGCACCTACGAGCAGTACTTC. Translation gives CASSQDGTYEQYF.